Listed below are T cell receptor beta chains from one sample, sequenced in a study of blood T cell repertoires in COVID-19. Using immunoSEQ multiplex PCR, the repertoire was profiled, and TCRdb retains in-frame clones only, with some absent. Among approximately 170,000 clones listed, more than 75% were seen once. Sample: peripheral blood. These TCRs come from a man in his 60s with active or convalescent COVID-19. The CDR3 runs from the conserved cysteine through the conserved F or W. The D gene is left open where the match is weak. The listing skips clone size in some rows; elsewhere it reads once, few, many or a size class.

abundance: .; v_gene: TRBV3-1/TRBV3-2; d_gene: .; j_gene: TRBJ1-2; CDR3nt: TGTGCCAGCAGCCCAGCAGGTACGGATTTTGGCGGCTACACCTTC; CDR3aa: CASSPAGTDFGGYTF
abundance: .; v_gene: TRBV15; d_gene: .; j_gene: TRBJ1-1; CDR3nt: TGTGCCACCAGCTTAAAATCGACAGGATGGACTGAAGCTTTCTTT; CDR3aa: CATSLKSTGWTEAFF
abundance: .; v_gene: TRBV10-3; d_gene: TRBD2; j_gene: TRBJ2-7; CDR3nt: TGTGCCATCAGTGAGCGGCTAGCGGGGGATTACGAGCAGTACTTC; CDR3aa: CAISERLAGDYEQYF
abundance: .; v_gene: TRBV3-1/TRBV3-2; d_gene: .; j_gene: TRBJ2-2; CDR3nt: TGTGCCAGCAGCTTCCGGGACATAAACACCGGGGAGCTGTTTTTT; CDR3aa: CASSFRDINTGELFF
abundance: .; v_gene: TRBV5-1; d_gene: TRBD1; j_gene: TRBJ2-7; CDR3nt: TGCGCCAGCAGCGTCACCGACAGGGAATCCTACGAGCAGTACTTC; CDR3aa: CASSVTDRESYEQYF
abundance: .; v_gene: TRBV11-2; d_gene: TRBD1; j_gene: TRBJ1-2; CDR3nt: TGTGCCAGCAGCTCACCCTGGACAGGCCCCCCTGGCTACACCTTC; CDR3aa: CASSSPWTGPPGYTF
abundance: .; v_gene: TRBV5-1; d_gene: TRBD2; j_gene: TRBJ2-3; CDR3nt: TGCGCCAGCAGCCGACTAGCGGGGGGCGCAGATACGCAGTATTTT; CDR3aa: CASSRLAGGADTQYF
abundance: .; v_gene: TRBV5-4; d_gene: .; j_gene: TRBJ2-6; CDR3nt: TGTGCCAGCAGCCAAGGGAGGTCTGGGGCCAACGTCCTGACTTTC; CDR3aa: CASSQGRSGANVLTF
abundance: .; v_gene: TRBV7-6; d_gene: .; j_gene: TRBJ1-1; CDR3nt: TGTGCCAGCAGCCAAGAGAAAGGGGGTAGCTTGACTGAAGCTTTCTTT; CDR3aa: CASSQEKGGSLTEAFF
abundance: .; v_gene: TRBV15; d_gene: TRBD1; j_gene: TRBJ1-1; CDR3nt: TGTGCCACCAGCAGGGACAGGGGGCAGACTGAAGCTTTCTTT; CDR3aa: CATSRDRGQTEAFF
abundance: few; v_gene: TRBV5-4; d_gene: .; j_gene: TRBJ1-3; CDR3nt: TGTGCCAGAGGACTTGGAAACACCATATATTTT; CDR3aa: CARGLGNTIYF
abundance: .; v_gene: TRBV10-3; d_gene: TRBD2; j_gene: TRBJ2-2; CDR3nt: TGTGCCATCAGTGGAGTTGCGGGACTAGCGGGAGCCGGGGAGCTGTTTTTT; CDR3aa: CAISGVAGLAGAGELFF
abundance: .; v_gene: TRBV6-1; d_gene: .; j_gene: TRBJ2-1; CDR3nt: TGTGCCAGCAGCGAATCCGTCTCTAACCTATACAATGAGCAGTTCTTC; CDR3aa: CASSESVSNLYNEQFF
abundance: .; v_gene: TRBV5-8; d_gene: .; j_gene: TRBJ1-3; CDR3nt: TGTGCCAGCAGCTTTGCGGCAGTCTCTGGAAACACCATATATTTT; CDR3aa: CASSFAAVSGNTIYF
abundance: .; v_gene: TRBV6-5; d_gene: TRBD1; j_gene: TRBJ1-2; CDR3nt: TGTGCCAGCAGTTCCAACAGGGGAGGCTATGGCTACACCTTC; CDR3aa: CASSSNRGGYGYTF
abundance: .; v_gene: TRBV19; d_gene: TRBD1; j_gene: TRBJ2-7; CDR3nt: TGTGCCAGTAGTATAGGGGCGGGGACAGGGGACTACGAGCAGTACTTC; CDR3aa: CASSIGAGTGDYEQYF
abundance: .; v_gene: TRBV6-2/TRBV6-3; d_gene: TRBD1; j_gene: TRBJ1-1; CDR3nt: TGTGCCAGCAGTAAGGAAATGACAGGGCTGAAGTACACTGAAGCTTTCTTT; CDR3aa: CASSKEMTGLKYTEAFF
abundance: .; v_gene: TRBV27; d_gene: TRBD1; j_gene: TRBJ2-1; CDR3nt: TGTGCCAGCAGTTTTACAGGGGCGATCAATGAGCAGTTCTTC; CDR3aa: CASSFTGAINEQFF
abundance: once; v_gene: TRBV19; d_gene: .; j_gene: TRBJ2-1; CDR3nt: TGTGCCAGTAGTATTAGAGGGAGCACCTACAATGAGCAGTTCTTC; CDR3aa: CASSIRGSTYNEQFF
abundance: .; v_gene: TRBV13; d_gene: TRBD1; j_gene: TRBJ1-4; CDR3nt: TGTGCCAGCAGCATACGGACAGGGGCTAATGAAAAACTGTTTTTT; CDR3aa: CASSIRTGANEKLFF
abundance: few; v_gene: TRBV18; d_gene: TRBD1; j_gene: TRBJ1-2; CDR3nt: TGTGCCAGCTCACCCCCGCCGGGACAGCGTAACTATGGCTACACCTTC; CDR3aa: CASSPPPGQRNYGYTF
abundance: .; v_gene: TRBV18; d_gene: .; j_gene: TRBJ1-4; CDR3nt: TGTGCCAGCTCACCCAGTAACAGTGGTGGTGAAAAACTGTTTTTT; CDR3aa: CASSPSNSGGEKLFF
abundance: .; v_gene: TRBV6-5; d_gene: TRBD1; j_gene: TRBJ1-3; CDR3nt: TGTGCCAGCGATTTAACAGGGGGCTCTGGAAACACCATATATTTT; CDR3aa: CASDLTGGSGNTIYF
abundance: .; v_gene: TRBV10-3; d_gene: .; j_gene: TRBJ2-1; CDR3nt: TGTGCCATCAGTGAGAAGGGTACAGGGAATGTGGTCAATGAGCAGTTCTTC; CDR3aa: CAISEKGTGNVVNEQFF
abundance: .; v_gene: TRBV5-4; d_gene: .; j_gene: TRBJ2-6; CDR3nt: TGTGCCAGCAGCGCTGATCCAGGGGCCGGGGCCAACGTCCTGACTTTC; CDR3aa: CASSADPGAGANVLTF
abundance: .; v_gene: TRBV19; d_gene: .; j_gene: TRBJ2-2; CDR3nt: TGTGCCACCCCCCGGACAGAACCGAACACCGGGGAGCTGTTTTTT; CDR3aa: CATPRTEPNTGELFF
abundance: .; v_gene: TRBV5-6; d_gene: TRBD1; j_gene: TRBJ1-5; CDR3nt: TGTGCCAGCACCTTACAGGGGGCAGTGAAACCTCAGCCCCAGCATTTT; CDR3aa: CASTLQGAVKPQPQHF
abundance: .; v_gene: TRBV24-1; d_gene: .; j_gene: TRBJ1-3; CDR3nt: TGTGCCACCACCGACCTCTTGAGCGGGGGCATCACTGGAAACACCATATATTTT; CDR3aa: CATTDLLSGGITGNTIYF
abundance: .; v_gene: TRBV28; d_gene: .; j_gene: TRBJ1-6; CDR3nt: TGTGCCAGCAGTCCGGCTGGGTGGAGCTCCTATAATTCACCCCTCCACTTT; CDR3aa: CASSPAGWSSYNSPLHF
abundance: .; v_gene: TRBV5-8; d_gene: TRBD1; j_gene: TRBJ1-5; CDR3nt: TGTGCCAGCAGCTTGGCGACAGGGAGGCTCAATCAGCCCCAGCATTTT; CDR3aa: CASSLATGRLNQPQHF
abundance: .; v_gene: TRBV27; d_gene: .; j_gene: TRBJ1-5; CDR3nt: TGTGCCAGCAGCGCCGGGACAAATCAGCCCCAGCATTTT; CDR3aa: CASSAGTNQPQHF
abundance: .; v_gene: TRBV6-5; d_gene: TRBD1; j_gene: TRBJ2-6; CDR3nt: TGTGCCAGCAAGAGGACAGGGTCAGGGGCCAACGTCCTGACTTTC; CDR3aa: CASKRTGSGANVLTF
abundance: .; v_gene: TRBV24-1; d_gene: TRBD1; j_gene: TRBJ1-2; CDR3nt: TGTGCCACCAGTGACGTCGACAGGGTCGGTGGCTACACCTTC; CDR3aa: CATSDVDRVGGYTF
abundance: .; v_gene: TRBV4-1; d_gene: TRBD2; j_gene: TRBJ2-7; CDR3nt: TGCGCCAGCAGCCAAGTAGGGACTAGCGGGAGTTCGGGCTCCTACGAGCAGTACTTC; CDR3aa: CASSQVGTSGSSGSYEQYF
abundance: .; v_gene: TRBV2; d_gene: TRBD1; j_gene: TRBJ1-6; CDR3nt: TGTGCCAGCAGTGAAGTGCAGGGGGCATGGTCACCCCTCCACTTT; CDR3aa: CASSEVQGAWSPLHF
abundance: .; v_gene: TRBV28; d_gene: .; j_gene: TRBJ1-2; CDR3nt: TGTGCCAGCAGTTTACTGGCGGGTAACTATGGCTACACCTTC; CDR3aa: CASSLLAGNYGYTF
abundance: few; v_gene: TRBV2; d_gene: TRBD1; j_gene: TRBJ1-5; CDR3nt: TGTGCCAGCAGGGGACAGACCCATAGCAATCAGCCCCAGCATTTT; CDR3aa: CASRGQTHSNQPQHF
abundance: .; v_gene: TRBV4-1; d_gene: .; j_gene: TRBJ1-6; CDR3nt: TGCGCCAGCAGCCGCCCAGGGGACTCCTATAATTCACCCCTCCACTTT; CDR3aa: CASSRPGDSYNSPLHF
abundance: .; v_gene: TRBV4-2; d_gene: TRBD1; j_gene: TRBJ1-2; CDR3nt: TGTGCCAGCAGCCAAGGGAACGACAGGGTCGGTTATGGCTACACCTTC; CDR3aa: CASSQGNDRVGYGYTF
abundance: .; v_gene: TRBV19; d_gene: TRBD2; j_gene: TRBJ2-1; CDR3nt: TGTGCCAGTAGTCAAGATTTAGCGGGAGGGGGTCGTGGGGAGCAGTTCTTC; CDR3aa: CASSQDLAGGGRGEQFF
abundance: once; v_gene: TRBV9; d_gene: .; j_gene: TRBJ2-2; CDR3nt: TGTGCCAGCAGCCCTCGACAGGGACTCGACACCGGGGAGCTGTTTTTT; CDR3aa: CASSPRQGLDTGELFF
abundance: .; v_gene: TRBV10-3; d_gene: .; j_gene: TRBJ2-3; CDR3nt: TGTGCCATCACGGGTAGCGTAGCGGGCACAGATACGCAGTATTTT; CDR3aa: CAITGSVAGTDTQYF
abundance: .; v_gene: TRBV7-8; d_gene: TRBD1; j_gene: TRBJ2-7; CDR3nt: TGTGCCAGCAGCTTAATATCGACAGGGCCTTACGAGCAGTACTTC; CDR3aa: CASSLISTGPYEQYF
abundance: few; v_gene: TRBV29-1; d_gene: .; j_gene: TRBJ1-1; CDR3nt: TGCAGCGTAACAGGGTTCGAGACTGAAGCTTTCTTT; CDR3aa: CSVTGFETEAFF
abundance: once; v_gene: TRBV10-3; d_gene: TRBD1; j_gene: TRBJ1-2; CDR3nt: TGTGCCATCAGTGAGTCGACCTTGGGACAGGTGGTCGGCGGCTACACCTTC; CDR3aa: CAISESTLGQVVGGYTF
abundance: .; v_gene: TRBV23-1; d_gene: TRBD2; j_gene: TRBJ2-1; CDR3nt: TGCGCCAGCAGTCAACCGCGGGGGGGCTCCTACAATGAGCAGTTCTTC; CDR3aa: CASSQPRGGSYNEQFF
abundance: .; v_gene: TRBV6-5; d_gene: TRBD1; j_gene: TRBJ2-7; CDR3nt: TGTGCCAGCAGAGACCGGGACAGGATCTCCTACGAGCAGTACTTC; CDR3aa: CASRDRDRISYEQYF